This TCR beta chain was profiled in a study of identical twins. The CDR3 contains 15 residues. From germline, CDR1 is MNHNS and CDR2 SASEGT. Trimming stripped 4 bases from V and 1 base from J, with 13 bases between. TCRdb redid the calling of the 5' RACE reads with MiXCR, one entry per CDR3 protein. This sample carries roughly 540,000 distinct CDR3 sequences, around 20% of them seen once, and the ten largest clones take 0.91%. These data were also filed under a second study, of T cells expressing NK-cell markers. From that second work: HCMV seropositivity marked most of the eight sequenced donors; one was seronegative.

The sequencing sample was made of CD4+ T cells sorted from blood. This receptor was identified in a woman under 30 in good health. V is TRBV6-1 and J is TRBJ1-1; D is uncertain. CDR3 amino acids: CASSVSQIGNTEAFF. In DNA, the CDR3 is TGTGCCAGCAGTGTGAGCCAGATCGGGAACACTGAAGCTTTCTTT.